Following are 20 T cell receptor beta chains from one sample sequenced in a study of STAT3 mutations in large granular lymphocyte leukemia (dated by TCRdb to about 2019). The method behind the library was the immunoSEQ multiplex PCR assay. In TCRdb, the immuneACCESS table is reduced to in-frame sequences with V and J assigned. These tables do not hold every clone; where another copy was compared, an unresolved V gene accounts for under half, and the others remain unexplained. The sample has 15,000 to 20,000 clones on record, roughly 86% of them singletons. The biggest ten clones account for about 9% of the sample. Their recognized antigens are unknown. General study outcomes and caveats: All T-LGLL patients had at least one immunodominant TCRbeta clonotype, and roughly half had multiple immunodominant subclonotypes.

The sequencing input was peripheral blood mononuclear cells. The receptors here all came from a man aged 50-59 years with T-cell large granular lymphocyte leukemia. Some clones in this sample may be carry-over from other donors' samples. The age is the age at diagnosis.

This clone is termed hyperexpanded. CDR3 DNA sequence: TGTGCCAGCAGCGTCGGGCGGTTCCAAGAGACCCAGTACTTC. Translation: CASSVGRFQETQYF. The chain employs TRBV9 and TRBJ2-5, with D uncertain. Trimming took off 2 bases at V and 1 base at J, with 9 bases between the two ends. CDR3 size: 14 residues. Germline V gene sequence: CDR1 SGDLS, CDR2 YYNGEE.

V usage is TRBV7-3 and J usage is TRBJ2-5; 8 nucleotides match TRBD2. This CDR3 region has 15 residues. With 1 base clipped from V and 2 bases from J, the junction kept 3 bases outside the gene matches. The germline gives CDR1 SGHTA, CDR2 FQGTGA. CDR3 sequence: CASSLMAGGQETQYF. CDR3 coding DNA: TGTGCCAGCAGCTTAATGGCGGGGGGACAAGAGACCCAGTACTTC.

This clone was counted a few times. V and J are TRBV7-8 and TRBJ1-5, with D unresolved. Trimming left V 2 bases short and J 5 bases short, with 10 bases between. This CDR3 is built from 14 residues. The V gene's germline CDR1 is SGHVS and CDR2 FQNEAQ. CDR3 bases: TGTGCCAGCAGCTTACTTAATGGAGATCAGCCCCAGCATTTT. Protein product: CASSLLNGDQPQHF. Using reference TRBV7-8 and TRBJ1-5 for the parts outside the CDR3, the full variable domain is GAGVSQSPRYKVAKRGQDVALRCDPISGHVSLFWYQQALGQGPEFLTYFQNEAQLDKSGLPSDRFFAERPEGSVSTLKIQRTQQEDSAVYLCASSLLNGDQPQHFGDGTRLSIL.

In the case of this clone: A junction end diverges from the germline sequence, so it may reflect a read error. V is TRBV18 and J is TRBJ2-1; D gene unclear. The CDR3 spans 13 residues. In germline, CDR1 is KGHSH, CDR2 LQKENI. The CDR3 protein is CASSPLRVAPTIF. In DNA, the CDR3 is TGTGCCAGCTCACCTCTGCGCGTCGCCCCGACAATCTTC.

The chain employs TRBV7-9 and TRBJ1-6; no reliable D call. V lost 4 bases and J lost 9, with 13 bases in between. Germline V gene data show CDR1 as SEHNR and CDR2 as FQNEAQ (reference sequence). The CDR3 extends over 14 amino acids. The CDR3 is CASSSSTQPSPLHF. CDR3 DNA: TGTGCCAGCAGCTCTTCCACGCAGCCTTCACCCCTCCACTTT. Full variable domain (rest looked up from reference TRBV7-9 and TRBJ1-6): DTGVSQNPRHKITKRGQNVTFRCDPISEHNRLYWYRQTLGQGPEFLTYFQNEAQLEKSRLLSDRFSAERPKGSFSTLEIQRTEQGDSAMYLCASSSSTQPSPLHFGNGTRLTVT.

This clone was recorded a few times. This chain's CDR3 is CASSLRAGGPYNEQFF. The CDR3 DNA reads TGTGCCAGCAGCTTAAGAGCGGGAGGGCCCTACAATGAGCAGTTCTTC. The chain uses TRBV13 and TRBJ2-1, with 10 bases fitting TRBD2. This CDR3 is 16 amino acids long. V shed 2 bases and J 2 bases; nucleotides not matched to a gene: 3. Germline CDR1 reads PRHDT; CDR2 reads FYEKMQ (reference sequence).

This rearrangement joins TRBV7-9 to TRBJ2-2; tentative D call: TRBD1 (6 bases). Germline CDR1 is SEHNR and CDR2 is FQNEAQ (reference sequence). This CDR3 has 14 amino acids. Trimming removed 3 bases from V and 1 base from J, with 6 bases in between. In DNA, the CDR3 is TGTGCCAGCAGCTTGACAGGGAACACCGGGGAGCTGTTTTTT. This encodes CASSLTGNTGELFF.

The chain is built from TRBV2 and TRBJ2-1; D is unresolved. The CDR3 loop spans 11 amino acids. Germline V lookup: CDR1 SNHLY, CDR2 FYNNEI. Trimming cost V 2 bases and J 4 bases, with 0 bases left between them. The CDR3 DNA reads TGTGCCAGCAGTGAATACAATGAGCAGTTCTTC. Protein product: CASSEYNEQFF.

V usage is TRBV7-2 and J usage is TRBJ2-5; perhaps TRBD2 as D (6 bases). The CDR3 totals 16 residues. The germline V and J ends were trimmed by 2 bases and 1 base, with 14 bases remaining between them. Per the germline V gene, CDR1 is SGHTA and CDR2 is FQGNSA. As DNA, the CDR3 is TGTGCCAGCAGCTTAAATGGGGGAGGACTCCAAGAGACCCAGTACTTC. This sequence encodes CASSLNGGGLQETQYF.

As DNA, the CDR3 is TGTGCCAGCAGCGCCAGAGGATATGGCTACACCTTC. Protein product: CASSARGYGYTF. The V and J genes are TRBV9 and TRBJ1-2, with no clear D. The CDR3 covers 12 residues. V dropped 3 bases and J dropped 5 bases, with 8 bases sitting between them. Germline V CDR1 and CDR2: SGDLS, YYNGEE.

The chain links TRBV7-9 to TRBJ2-1; 11 nucleotides align to TRBD2. The CDR3 runs to 16 residues. V trimming: 5 bases; J trimming: 2 bases; junction bases outside the gene matches: 5. Germline V lookup: CDR1 SEHNR, CDR2 FQNEAQ (reference sequence). Here the CDR3 DNA reads TGTGCCAGCAGCATGGGTAGCGGGAGGGCCTACAATGAGCAGTTCTTC. Translated, it gives CASSMGSGRAYNEQFF.

This clone was counted between two and nine times. This sequence joins TRBV4-2 and TRBJ2-7; TRBD2 matches 8 bases. The CDR3 has 16 amino acids. Trimming took 3 bases from V and 3 from J; bases not matched to a gene: 10. Germline V CDR1 and CDR2: LGHNA, YNFKEQ. CDR3 sequence: CASSQAFERGYYEQYF. CDR3 in DNA: TGTGCCAGCAGCCAGGCATTCGAGCGGGGGTACTACGAGCAGTACTTC.

V is TRBV5-4 and J is TRBJ2-3; no clear D. Germline values: CDR1 SGHNT, CDR2 YYREEE (reference sequence). Trimming took 4 bases from V and 9 from J, leaving 12 bases between them. The CDR3 extends over 12 amino acids. CDR3 residues: CASSEDVSTQYF. Written as DNA, the CDR3 is TGTGCCAGCAGCGAGGACGTTTCGACGCAGTATTTT.

V is TRBV6-5 and J is TRBJ2-1, with no clear D. Trimming shortened V by 6 bases and J by 7 bases, and 7 bases separated the two germline ends. CDR3 length equals 11 residues. Germline loops: CDR1 MNHEY, CDR2 SVGAGI. In DNA, the CDR3 is TGTGCCAGCAGCCTAACTAATGAGCAGTTCTTC. Translating it yields CASSLTNEQFF.

This clone was observed a single time. The chain recombines TRBV5-5 with TRBJ2-7; D perhaps matches TRBD2 (5 bases). Germline CDR1 is SGHKS and CDR2 is YYEKEE (reference sequence). Trimming removed 6 bases at V and 0 bases at J, with 19 bases between. The CDR3 runs 16 residues. The CDR3 loop is CASTTRSPSSSYEQYF. In DNA, the CDR3 is TGTGCCAGCACCACGAGGAGTCCTAGCAGCTCCTACGAGCAGTACTTC.

The chain has TRBV21-1 and TRBJ2-7. TRBV21-1 is assigned pseudogene status. The CDR3 has 13 amino acids. CDR3 sequence: CASSKALRAEQYF. The CDR3 coding sequence is TGTGCCAGCAGCAAAGCGCTCCGGGCCGAGCAGTACTTC.

CDR3 amino acids: CASSLVGDNEQFF. CDR3 sequence (DNA): TGCGCCAGCAGCTTAGTAGGTGACAATGAGCAGTTCTTC. The genes are TRBV5-1 and TRBJ2-1, with no clear D. V dropped 2 bases and J dropped 5 bases, with 8 bases sitting between them. The CDR3 length is 13 residues. From germline, CDR1 is SGHRS and CDR2 YFSETQ.

The chain recombines TRBV6-5 with TRBJ2-7, with D uncertain. The CDR3 covers 16 residues. V lost 0 bases, J lost 4 bases, and 16 bases lay in between. Germline V lookup: CDR1 MNHEY, CDR2 SVGAGI. The CDR3: CASSYSKSTSEYEQYF. In DNA form, the CDR3 reads TGTGCCAGCAGTTACTCCAAGAGTACCAGTGAGTACGAGCAGTACTTC.

The V gene is TRBV7-7, the J gene TRBJ2-7; 7 bases are a match to TRBD2. Germline V gene data show CDR1 as SSHAT and CDR2 as FNYEAQ (reference sequence). The trim removed 2 bases at V and 2 bases at J, leaving 3 bases unmatched. CDR3 length: 14 amino acids. The CDR3 reads CASSLSRGAYEQYF. Written as DNA, the CDR3 is TGTGCCAGCAGCTTAAGTCGGGGGGCCTACGAGCAGTACTTC.

The V call is TRBV7-9, the J call TRBJ2-3; perhaps D is TRBD1 or TRBD2 (6 bases each). Per the germline V gene, CDR1 is SEHNR and CDR2 is FQNEAQ (reference sequence). The CDR3 sequence is 15 residues long. The V end was cut by 5 bases, the J end by 3 bases, with 15 bases between. The CDR3 loop is CASSPRQEGTDTQYF. DNA for the CDR3: TGTGCCAGCAGCCCCCGACAGGAGGGGACAGATACGCAGTATTTT.